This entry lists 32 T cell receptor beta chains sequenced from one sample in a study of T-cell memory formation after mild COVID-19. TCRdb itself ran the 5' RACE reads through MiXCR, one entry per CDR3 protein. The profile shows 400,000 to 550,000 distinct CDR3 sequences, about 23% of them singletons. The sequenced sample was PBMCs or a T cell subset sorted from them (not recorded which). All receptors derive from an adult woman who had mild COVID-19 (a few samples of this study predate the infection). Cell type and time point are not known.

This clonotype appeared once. The CDR3 is CASSQDFAGFQETQYF. CDR3 in DNA: TGTGCCAGCAGCCAAGATTTTGCGGGGTTCCAAGAGACCCAGTACTTC. This chain connects TRBV14 to TRBJ2-5; D may be TRBD2 (6 bases). CDR3 length: 16 residues. V lost 0 bases and J 1 base, leaving 12 bases between the germline ends. Germline CDR1 SGHDN, CDR2 FVKESK. The full variable domain, rest sourced from reference TRBV14 and TRBJ2-5, is EAGVTQFPSHSVIEKGQTVTLRCDPISGHDNLYWYRRVMGKEIKFLLHFVKESKQDESGMPNNRFLAERTGGTYSTLKVQPAELEDSGVYFCASSQDFAGFQETQYFGPGTRLLVL.

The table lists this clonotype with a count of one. The CDR3 reads CAISEGLAAYNEQFF. The DNA for the CDR3 is TGTGCCATCAGTGAAGGTCTAGCGGCCTACAATGAGCAGTTCTTC. V gene TRBV10-3 combines with J gene TRBJ2-1, with 7 bases aligning to TRBD2. Germline CDR1 is ENHRY and CDR2 is SYGVKD. J was trimmed by 2 bases and V by 3 bases; bases with no gene match: 4. This CDR3 is 15 amino acids long.

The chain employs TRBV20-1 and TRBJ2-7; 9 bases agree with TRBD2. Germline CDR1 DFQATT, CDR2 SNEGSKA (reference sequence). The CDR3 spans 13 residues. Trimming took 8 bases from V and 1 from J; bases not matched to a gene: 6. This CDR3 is CSPKAGGSYEQYF. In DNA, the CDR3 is TGCAGTCCCAAAGCGGGGGGATCCTACGAGCAGTACTTC.

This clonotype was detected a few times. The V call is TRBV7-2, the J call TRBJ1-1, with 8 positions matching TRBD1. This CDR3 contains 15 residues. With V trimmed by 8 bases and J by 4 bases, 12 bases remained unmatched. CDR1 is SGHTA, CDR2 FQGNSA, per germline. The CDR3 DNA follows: TGTGCCAGCGGGACGCAGGGGGCCGGGAGCACTGAAGCTTTCTTT. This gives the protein CASGTQGAGSTEAFF.

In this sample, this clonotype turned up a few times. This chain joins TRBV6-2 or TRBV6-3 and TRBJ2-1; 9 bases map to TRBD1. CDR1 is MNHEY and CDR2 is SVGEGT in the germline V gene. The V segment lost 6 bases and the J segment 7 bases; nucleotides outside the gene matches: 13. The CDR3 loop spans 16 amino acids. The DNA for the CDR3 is TGTGCCAGCAGAATCGTCCCCGGGACAGGGTCGAATGAGCAGTTCTTC. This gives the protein CASRIVPGTGSNEQFF.

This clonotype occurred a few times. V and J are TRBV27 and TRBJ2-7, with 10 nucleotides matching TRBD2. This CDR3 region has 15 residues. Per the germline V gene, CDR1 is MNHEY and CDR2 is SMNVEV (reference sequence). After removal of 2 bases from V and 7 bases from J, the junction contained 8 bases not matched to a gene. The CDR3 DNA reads TGTGCCAGCAGTTTACTTGTAGCGGGGGGTGGAGAGCAGTACTTC. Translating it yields CASSLLVAGGGEQYF.

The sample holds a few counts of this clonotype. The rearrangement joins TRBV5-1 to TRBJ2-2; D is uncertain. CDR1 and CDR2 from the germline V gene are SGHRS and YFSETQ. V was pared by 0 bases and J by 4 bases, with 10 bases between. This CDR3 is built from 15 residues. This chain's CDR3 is CASSLGGRTTGELFF. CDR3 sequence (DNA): TGCGCCAGCAGCTTGGGAGGACGAACCACCGGGGAGCTGTTTTTT.

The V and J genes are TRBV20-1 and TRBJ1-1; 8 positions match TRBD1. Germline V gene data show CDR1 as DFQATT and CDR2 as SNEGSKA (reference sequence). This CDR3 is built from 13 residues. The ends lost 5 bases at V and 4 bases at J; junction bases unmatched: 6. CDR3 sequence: CSALRGLGTEAFF. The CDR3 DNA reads TGCAGTGCTCTCAGGGGGCTCGGCACTGAAGCTTTCTTT.

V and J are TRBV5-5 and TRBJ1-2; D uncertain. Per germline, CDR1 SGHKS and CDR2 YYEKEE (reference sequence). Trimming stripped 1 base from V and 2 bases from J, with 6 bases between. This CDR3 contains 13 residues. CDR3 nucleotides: TGTGCCAGCAGCTTGTGGGAAAACTATGGCTACACCTTC. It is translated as CASSLWENYGYTF.

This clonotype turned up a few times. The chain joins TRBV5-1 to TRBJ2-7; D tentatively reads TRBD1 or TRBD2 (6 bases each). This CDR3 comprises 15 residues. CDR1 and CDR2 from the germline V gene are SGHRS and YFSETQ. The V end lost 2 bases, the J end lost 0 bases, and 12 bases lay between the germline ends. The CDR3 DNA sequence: TGCGCCAGCAGCTTTGGAGGGGGGCCCTCCTACGAGCAGTACTTC. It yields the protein CASSFGGGPSYEQYF.

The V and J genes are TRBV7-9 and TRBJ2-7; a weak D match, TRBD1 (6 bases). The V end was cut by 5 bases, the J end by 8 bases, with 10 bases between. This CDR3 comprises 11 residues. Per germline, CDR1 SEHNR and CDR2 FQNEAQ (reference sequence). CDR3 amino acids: CASSRGTKQYF. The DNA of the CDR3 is TGTGCCAGCAGCCGAGGGACAAAGCAGTACTTC.

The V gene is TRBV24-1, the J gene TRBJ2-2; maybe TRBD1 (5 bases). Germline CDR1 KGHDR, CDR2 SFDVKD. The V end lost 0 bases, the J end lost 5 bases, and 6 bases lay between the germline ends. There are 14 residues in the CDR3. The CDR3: CATSDLQGTGELFF. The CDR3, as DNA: TGTGCCACCAGTGATTTGCAGGGTACCGGGGAGCTGTTTTTT.

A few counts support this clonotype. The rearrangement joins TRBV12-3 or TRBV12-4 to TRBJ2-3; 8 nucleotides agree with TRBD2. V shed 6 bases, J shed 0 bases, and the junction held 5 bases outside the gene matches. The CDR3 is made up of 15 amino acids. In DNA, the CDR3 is TGTGCCAGCAGATTTAGCGGGACGAGCACAGATACGCAGTATTTT. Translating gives CASRFSGTSTDTQYF.

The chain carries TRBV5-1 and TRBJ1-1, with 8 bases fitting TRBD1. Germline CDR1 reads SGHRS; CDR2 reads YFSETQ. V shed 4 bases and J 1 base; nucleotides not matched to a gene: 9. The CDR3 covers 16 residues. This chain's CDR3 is CASSLNIGTGNTEAFF. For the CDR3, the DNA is TGCGCCAGCAGCCTCAACATTGGGACAGGGAACACTGAAGCTTTCTTT.

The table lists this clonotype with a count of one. The chain's CDR3 is CASNLGSADTGELFF. The CDR3 DNA sequence: TGTGCCAGCAACCTCGGTAGCGCTGACACCGGGGAGCTGTTTTTT. J is TRBJ2-2 and V is TRBV7-6, with TRBD2 as a possible D gene (5 bases). Germline loops: CDR1 SGHVS, CDR2 FNYEAQ. This CDR3 contains 15 residues. V lost 7 bases, J lost 3 bases, and 15 bases lay in between.

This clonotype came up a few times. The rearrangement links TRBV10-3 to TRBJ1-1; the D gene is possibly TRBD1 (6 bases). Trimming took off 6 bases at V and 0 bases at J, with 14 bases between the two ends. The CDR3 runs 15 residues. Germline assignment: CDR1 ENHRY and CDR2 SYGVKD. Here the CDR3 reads CAIRDSDLLNTEAFF. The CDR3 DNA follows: TGTGCCATCAGGGACAGCGACCTCTTGAACACTGAAGCTTTCTTT.

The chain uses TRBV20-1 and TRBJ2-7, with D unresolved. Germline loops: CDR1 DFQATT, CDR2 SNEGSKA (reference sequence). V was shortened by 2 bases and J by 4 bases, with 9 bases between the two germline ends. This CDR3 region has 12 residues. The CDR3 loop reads CSARSVGYEQYF. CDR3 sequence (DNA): TGCAGTGCTAGAAGCGTGGGATACGAGCAGTACTTC.

In nucleotides, the CDR3 is TGTGCCAGCAGAGGACAGGTCCAAGAGACCCAGTACTTC. Its translation: CASRGQVQETQYF. J is TRBJ2-5 and V is TRBV12-3 or TRBV12-4; 7 bases map to TRBD1. The CDR3 covers 13 residues. The V gene end was trimmed by 6 bases and the J gene end by 1 base; junction bases not matched to a gene: 2.

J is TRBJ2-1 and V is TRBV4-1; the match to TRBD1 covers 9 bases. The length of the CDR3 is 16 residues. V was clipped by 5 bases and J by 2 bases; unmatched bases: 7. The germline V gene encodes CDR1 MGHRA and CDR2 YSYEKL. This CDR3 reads CASSFRDRDAYNEQFF. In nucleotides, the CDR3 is TGCGCCAGCAGCTTCCGGGACAGGGATGCCTACAATGAGCAGTTCTTC.

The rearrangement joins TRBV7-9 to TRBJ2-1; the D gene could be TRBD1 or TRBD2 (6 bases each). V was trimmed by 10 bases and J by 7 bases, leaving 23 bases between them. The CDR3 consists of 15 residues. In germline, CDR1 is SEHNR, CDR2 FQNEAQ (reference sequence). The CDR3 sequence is CATPYEGGPGNEQFF. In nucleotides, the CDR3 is TGTGCCACTCCCTATGAGGGGGGCCCCGGGAATGAGCAGTTCTTC.

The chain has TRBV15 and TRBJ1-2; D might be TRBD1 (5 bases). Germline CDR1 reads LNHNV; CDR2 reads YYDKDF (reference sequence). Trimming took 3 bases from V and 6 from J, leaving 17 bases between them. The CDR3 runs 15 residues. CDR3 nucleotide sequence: TGTGCCACCAGCAGGTACCTCGGGACGGTCGATGGCTACACCTTC. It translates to CATSRYLGTVDGYTF.

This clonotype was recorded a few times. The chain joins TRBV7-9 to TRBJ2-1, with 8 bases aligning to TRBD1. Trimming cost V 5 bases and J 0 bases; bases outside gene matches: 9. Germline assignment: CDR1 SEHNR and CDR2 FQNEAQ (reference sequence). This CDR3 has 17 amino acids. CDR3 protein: CASSQTRTGSSYNEQFF. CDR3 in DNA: TGTGCCAGCAGCCAGACCAGGACAGGGAGCTCCTACAATGAGCAGTTCTTC.

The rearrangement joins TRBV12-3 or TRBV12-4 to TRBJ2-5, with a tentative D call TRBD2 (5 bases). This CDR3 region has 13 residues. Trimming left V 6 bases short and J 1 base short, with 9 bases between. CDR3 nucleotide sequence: TGTGCCAGCAGCACGGACTTCCAAGAGACCCAGTACTTC. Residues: CASSTDFQETQYF.

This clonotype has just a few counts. CDR3 in DNA: TGCAGCGTTTCGAAGGGGGATGAGCAGTTCTTC. Its translation: CSVSKGDEQFF. J is TRBJ2-1 and V is TRBV29-1; D perhaps matches TRBD1 (6 bases). Germline CDR1 SQVTM, CDR2 ANQGSEA. The CDR3 covers 11 residues. V was cut by 5 bases and J by 8 bases, with 10 bases left in between.

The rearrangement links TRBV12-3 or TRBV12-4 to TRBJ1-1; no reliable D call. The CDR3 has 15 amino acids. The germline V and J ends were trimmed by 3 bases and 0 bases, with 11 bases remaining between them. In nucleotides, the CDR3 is TGTGCCAGCAGTTTTCTCGGTTACATGAACACTGAAGCTTTCTTT. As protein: CASSFLGYMNTEAFF.

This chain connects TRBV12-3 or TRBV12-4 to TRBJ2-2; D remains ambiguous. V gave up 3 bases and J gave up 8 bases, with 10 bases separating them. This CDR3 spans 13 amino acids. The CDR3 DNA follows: TGTGCCAGCAGTTTCTCCACCCAAGGGGAGCTGTTTTTT. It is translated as CASSFSTQGELFF.

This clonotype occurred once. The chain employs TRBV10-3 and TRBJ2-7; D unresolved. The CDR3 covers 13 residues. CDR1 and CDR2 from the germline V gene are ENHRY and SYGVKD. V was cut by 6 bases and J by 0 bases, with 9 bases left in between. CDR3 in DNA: TGTGCCATCAGCGAGATGGACTCCTACGAGCAGTACTTC. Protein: CAISEMDSYEQYF.

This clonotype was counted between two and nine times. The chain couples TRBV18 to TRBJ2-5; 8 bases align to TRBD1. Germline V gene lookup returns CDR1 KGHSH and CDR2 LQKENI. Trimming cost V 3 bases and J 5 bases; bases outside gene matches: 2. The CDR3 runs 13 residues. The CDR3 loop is CASSPQGAETQYF. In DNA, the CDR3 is TGTGCCAGCTCACCTCAGGGGGCTGAGACCCAGTACTTC. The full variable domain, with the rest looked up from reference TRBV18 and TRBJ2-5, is NAGVMQNPRHLVRRRGQEARLRCSPMKGHSHVYWYRQLPEEGLKFMVYLQKENIIDESGMPKERFSAEFPKEGPSILRIQQVVRGDSAAYFCASSPQGAETQYFGPGTRLLVL.

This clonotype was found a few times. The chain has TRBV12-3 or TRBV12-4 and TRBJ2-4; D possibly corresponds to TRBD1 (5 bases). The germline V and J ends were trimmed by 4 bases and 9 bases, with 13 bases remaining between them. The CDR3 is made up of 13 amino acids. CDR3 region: CASSSSRVTIQYF. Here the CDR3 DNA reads TGTGCCAGCAGTTCCTCCAGGGTAACCATTCAGTACTTC.

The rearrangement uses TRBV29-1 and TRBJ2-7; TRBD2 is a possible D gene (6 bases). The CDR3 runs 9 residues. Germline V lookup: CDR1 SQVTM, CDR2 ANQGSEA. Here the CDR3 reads CSVETGAGV. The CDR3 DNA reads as TGCAGCGTTGAAACCGGGGCGGGAGTC.

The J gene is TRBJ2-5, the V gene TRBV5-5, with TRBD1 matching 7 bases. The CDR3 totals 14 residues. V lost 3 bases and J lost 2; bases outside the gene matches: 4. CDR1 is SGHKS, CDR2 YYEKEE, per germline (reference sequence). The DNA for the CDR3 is TGTGCCAGCAGCTATCCGGGACAGCAAGAGACCCAGTACTTC. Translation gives CASSYPGQQETQYF.

The chain's CDR3 is CSARDPGAFPRETQYF. The CDR3 DNA reads TGCAGTGCTAGAGACCCGGGGGCGTTCCCGAGGGAGACCCAGTACTTC. The chain couples TRBV20-1 to TRBJ2-5; D assignment may be TRBD1 or TRBD2 (6 bases each). The ends were cut back, 0 bases at V and 5 bases at J, with 19 bases in the middle. The CDR3 spans 16 residues. Germline-derived CDR1 and CDR2 are DFQATT and SNEGSKA (reference sequence).